This entry lists 6 T cell receptor beta chains sequenced from one sample in a study of blood T cell repertoires in COVID-19. The repertoire was sequenced with immunoSEQ multiplex PCR; TCRdb's copy has only in-frame clones and lacks some. The sample carries some 390,000 clones, around nine tenths recorded once. The sequenced sample consisted of peripheral blood. All receptors derive from a human donor in a cohort sampled during active COVID-19.

This chain connects TRBV10-3 to TRBJ1-1; D is undetermined. The germline V and J ends were trimmed by 4 bases and 0 bases, with 9 bases remaining between them. The germline V gene has CDR1 ENHRY and CDR2 SYGVKD. The CDR3 spans 14 residues. CDR3: CAISGRALNTEAFF. CDR3 coding DNA: TGTGCCATCAGTGGGAGAGCCTTGAACACTGAAGCTTTCTTT.

The rearrangement uses TRBV24-1 and TRBJ1-4, with 12 bases lining up with TRBD1. Per germline, CDR1 KGHDR and CDR2 SFDVKD. J gave up 7 bases and V 3 bases, and 8 bases lay outside the gene matches. The CDR3 covers 17 residues. CDR3 region: CATSDPGTGGSAEKLFF. The CDR3 nucleotides are TGTGCCACCAGTGATCCCGGGACAGGGGGCAGTGCTGAAAAACTGTTTTTT.

This chain connects TRBV6-2 or TRBV6-3 to TRBJ2-7, with 8 positions matching TRBD2. With V trimmed by 6 bases and J by 3 bases, 10 bases remained unmatched. CDR3 length: 15 amino acids. CDR1 and CDR2 from the germline V gene are MNHEY and SVGEGT. The DNA of the CDR3 is TGTGCCAGCAGCCCCGGGAGGGCCGAGAGCTACGAGCAGTACTTC. It encodes CASSPGRAESYEQYF.

In this sample, this clone turned up once. This rearrangement joins TRBV19 to TRBJ2-7, with 7 bases that match TRBD2. The CDR3 is 15 residues long. V was pared by 8 bases and J by 7 bases, with 17 bases of the junction left unmatched. CDR1 is LNHDA, CDR2 SQIVND, per germline (reference sequence). CDR3 bases: TGTGCCAGTGCCTGGGCGGCGGGAGTGGTAGAGGAGCAGTACTTC. Translated, it gives CASAWAAGVVEEQYF.

About this clone: Other DNA sequences in the sample encode the same CDR3. The chain joins TRBV5-6 to TRBJ1-1; D is unclear. CDR3 size: 12 residues. Per germline, CDR1 SGHDT and CDR2 YYEEEE. The V end was cut by 1 base, the J end by 11 bases, with 12 bases between. CDR3 in amino acids: CASSLWSNEAFF. The CDR3 nucleotides are TGTGCCAGCAGCTTGTGGTCCAACGAGGCTTTCTTT.

The V and J genes are TRBV27 and TRBJ1-6; TRBD1 agrees at 7 bases. CDR3 size: 14 residues. Germline V gene data show CDR1 as MNHEY and CDR2 as SMNVEV (reference sequence). The V gene end was trimmed by 7 bases and the J gene end by 9 bases; junction bases not matched to a gene: 9. This CDR3 is CASNRGDAGSPLHF. CDR3 coding DNA: TGTGCCAGCAACAGGGGCGACGCGGGTTCACCCCTCCACTTT.